This T cell receptor (beta chain) was obtained from a study of OX40 agonist ivuxolimab in advanced cancers. Study details: The dose-escalation cohort had hepatocellular carcinoma, melanoma, renal cell or head and neck cancer. Past anti-PD-1, anti-PD-L1 or anti-CTLA-4 therapy was accepted, and 35% to 45% had received some.

On this clone: Germline is not matched at one junction end, which may reflect a read error.

The CDR3 length is 15 residues. The germline gives CDR1 SSHAT, CDR2 FNYEAQ (reference sequence). Sequencing was performed with immunoSEQ multiplex PCR; in TCRdb, only in-frame clones are kept and a portion is missing. Among tens of thousands of clones, approximately 86% were seen once, and the ten largest hold 1.2%. The V and J genes are TRBV7-7 and TRBJ2-5; the match to TRBD1 covers 8 bases. The TCR sequence derives from an adult with an advanced solid tumor such as melanoma, head and neck, liver or kidney cancer. The specimen comprised CD4+ or CD8+ T cells sorted from blood, sampled in a trial of the OX40 agonist ivuxolimab. The CDR3 DNA follows: TGTGCTAGCAGCTCAGGACAGGGTTTGAAAGAGACCCAGTACTTC. Translated, it gives CASSSGQGLKETQYF.